This T cell receptor (beta chain) was identified in a study of shared clonotypes between healthy human individuals. J was trimmed by 2 bases and V by 5 bases; bases with no gene match: 3. There are 14 residues in the CDR3. Germline V CDR1 and CDR2: MDHEN, SYDVKM. Regarding this clone: This same CDR3 is encoded by further DNA sequences in the sample.

Here immunoSEQ multiplex PCR was the method, and the copy in TCRdb shows in-frame clones only, minus some. The table records a few million clones, more than 90% of them present only once. The sequence came from a man aged 18 to 35 in good health. The sequenced sample was naive CD4+ T cells sorted from blood. Subset here: CD45RA+ positively selected. The chain is built from TRBV28 and TRBJ1-5; TRBD1 aligns across 7 bases. The DNA of the CDR3 is TGTGCCAGCAGTACAGGACAGGGCAATCAGCCCCAGCATTTT. Translation: CASSTGQGNQPQHF.